This T cell receptor beta chain comes out of a study of blood T cell repertoires in COVID-19. Study details: The samples span acute and convalescent COVID-19 from the United States, Italy and Spain.

Germline CDR1 and CDR2: SGHTA and FQGNSA. Losses at the gene ends were 3 bases for V and 5 bases for J; bases not matched to a gene: 9. This CDR3 is 16 amino acids long. Seattle-derived patients entered the study during active infection and were followed longitudinally. Under the authors' procedure: By means of reference gene primer amplification, nucleated cell counts were estimated. Data came from immunoSEQ multiplex PCR; TCRdb stores just in-frame clones and leaves some out. V and J calls and clone size are given by that table; D and trimming were obtained from the DNA. This table holds approximately 170,000 clones, almost 85% found once.

J is TRBJ2-2 and V is TRBV7-2; 7 positions agree with TRBD1. Sequencing was carried out using peripheral blood. The receptor was derived from an elderly woman with COVID-19, enrolled during active disease. CDR3 bases: TGTGCCAGCAGCTTCCGCGAGGGGGCGCGGACCGGGGAGCTGTTTTTT. Its translation: CASSFREGARTGELFF.